Following are 29 T cell receptor beta chains from one sample sequenced in a study of T cell changes during pregnancy in multiple sclerosis. Profiling relied on immunoSEQ multiplex PCR, and the TCRdb table lists in-frame clones only, not all of them. The repertoire holds fewer than 40,000 clones, with roughly 91% as singletons. Material: CD4+ T cells from peripheral blood mononuclear cells, obtained after pregnancy. Receptors originate from a female donor in good health, enrolled as a control in a pregnancy study.

The rearrangement uses TRBV5-6 and TRBJ2-7, with 7 nucleotides matching TRBD1. The ends lost 4 bases at V and 2 bases at J; junction bases unmatched: 9. CDR1 and CDR2 (germline): SGHDT, YYEEEE. CDR3 length: 15 residues. CDR3 nucleotides: TGTGCCAGCAGCCAATACGGGACAGTACCCTACGAGCAGTACTTC. This encodes CASSQYGTVPYEQYF.

The V call is TRBV25-1, the J call TRBJ2-2, with TRBD2 matching 13 bases. The CDR3 length is 17 residues. Trimming removed 0 bases from V and 3 bases from J; junction bases left unmatched: 1. Germline V gene lookup returns CDR1 MGHDK and CDR2 SYGVNS. CDR3 in DNA: TGTGCCAGCAGTGAATATACTAGCGGGAGGGACACCGGGGAGCTGTTTTTT. Its translation: CASSEYTSGRDTGELFF.

The chain links TRBV6-1 to TRBJ1-3, with D tentatively TRBD1 (6 bases). CDR3 length: 14 residues. Trimming shortened V by 3 bases and J by 5 bases, and 11 bases separated the two germline ends. The germline gives CDR1 MNHNS, CDR2 SASEGT. In DNA, the CDR3 is TGTGCCAGCAGTGATGGGACACTAAGAAACACCATATATTTT. As protein: CASSDGTLRNTIYF.

CDR3 region: CASSLSGGSKDTQYF. For the CDR3, the DNA is TGCGCCAGCAGCCTTAGCGGGGGGTCCAAAGATACGCAGTATTTT. The rearrangement joins TRBV10-1 to TRBJ2-3, with 10 bases identical to TRBD2. Germline V gene data show CDR1 as WNHNN and CDR2 as SYGVQD (reference sequence). Unmatched junction bases numbered 8, after V lost 6 bases and J lost 5 bases. The CDR3 contains 15 residues.

This sequence joins TRBV11-3 and TRBJ1-5; no clear D gene. V was shortened by 5 bases and J by 5 bases, with 7 bases between the two germline ends. This CDR3 contains 12 residues. Germline V gene data show CDR1 as SGHNT and CDR2 as YENEEA. The CDR3 reads CASSKEDQPQHF. The CDR3 DNA is TGTGCCAGCAGCAAGGAGGATCAGCCCCAGCATTTT.

J is TRBJ1-2 and V is TRBV5-4; the match to TRBD1 covers 8 bases. The CDR3 loop spans 14 amino acids. Germline CDR1 reads SGHNT; CDR2 reads YYREEE (reference sequence). Losses at the gene ends were 4 bases for V and 4 bases for J; bases not matched to a gene: 6. The CDR3 bases are TGTGCCAGCAGCATCGGACAGGGCCCCTATGGCTACACCTTC. Amino acids: CASSIGQGPYGYTF.

The CDR3 DNA reads TGTGCCAGTAGTATGGCAGGGGCGCAAGGGGAGACCCAGTACTTC. Protein: CASSMAGAQGETQYF. The rearrangement joins TRBV19 to TRBJ2-5, with a weak D call TRBD1 (6 bases). The germline V gene encodes CDR1 LNHDA and CDR2 SQIVND (reference sequence). The CDR3 is 15 amino acids. V was trimmed by 3 bases and J by 5 bases, leaving 16 bases between them.

The J gene is TRBJ2-7, the V gene TRBV5-1; TRBD2 aligns across 7 bases. The ends lost 0 bases at V and 5 bases at J; junction bases unmatched: 5. Germline loops: CDR1 SGHRS, CDR2 YFSETQ. This CDR3 has 14 residues. The CDR3: CASSLGGRADEQYF. In DNA, the CDR3 is TGCGCCAGCAGCTTGGGGGGGAGGGCCGACGAGCAGTACTTC.

This clone has just one count. The J gene is TRBJ1-1, the V gene TRBV30; 11 nucleotides line up with TRBD1. CDR1 is GTSNPN and CDR2 is SVGIG in the germline V gene (reference sequence). J lost 5 bases, V lost 8 bases, and 7 bases had no gene match. The CDR3 totals 13 residues. The CDR3: CAGDRGVWTEAFF. The CDR3 DNA follows: TGTGCCGGGGACAGGGGGGTATGGACTGAAGCTTTCTTT.

The chain has TRBV6-5 and TRBJ1-1, with a weak D call TRBD1 (6 bases). The V and J ends lost 6 bases and 6 bases respectively, with 8 bases between them. Germline V CDR1 and CDR2: MNHEY, SVGAGI. The CDR3 runs 11 residues. The CDR3 spells CASSRGSEAFF. CDR3 bases: TGTGCCAGCAGCAGGGGTTCTGAAGCTTTCTTT.

The rearrangement links TRBV5-6 to TRBJ1-1, with 12 bases fitting TRBD1. CDR3 length equals 15 residues. The germline V gene encodes CDR1 SGHDT and CDR2 YYEEEE. J lost 2 bases, V lost 3 bases, and 2 bases had no gene match. The CDR3 is CASSWGQGANTEAFF. The DNA of the CDR3 is TGTGCCAGCAGCTGGGGACAGGGGGCCAACACTGAAGCTTTCTTT.

The genes are TRBV30 and TRBJ2-1; the match to TRBD1 covers 7 bases. This CDR3 spans 11 amino acids. In germline, CDR1 is GTSNPN, CDR2 SVGIG (reference sequence). J lost 7 bases, V lost 7 bases, and 4 bases had no gene match. CDR3 in DNA: TGTGCCTCCCTCAGGGGGAATGAGCAGTTCTTC. Protein product: CASLRGNEQFF. Looking up the rest from reference TRBV30 and TRBJ2-1 gives the full variable domain: SQTIHQWPATLVQPVGSPLSLECTVEGTSNPNLYWYRQAAGRGLQLLFYSVGIGQISSEVPQNLSASRPQDRQFILSSKKLLLSDSGFYLCASLRGNEQFFGPGTRLTVL.

The gene calls are TRBV4-1 and TRBJ2-1; 9 bases map to TRBD2. The V segment lost 1 base and the J segment 8 bases; nucleotides outside the gene matches: 6. CDR3 size: 15 residues. Germline CDR1 is MGHRA and CDR2 is YSYEKL. As DNA, the CDR3 is TGCGCCAGCAGCCAAGTGGGGACTAGCAGCTATGAGCAGTTCTTC. This encodes CASSQVGTSSYEQFF.

The J gene is TRBJ2-7, the V gene TRBV12-5; 10 bases align to TRBD1. This CDR3 has 16 amino acids. The J segment lost 2 bases and the V segment lost 4 bases, leaving 8 bases of the junction unmatched. Germline V gene data show CDR1 as LGHNT and CDR2 as FRNRAP. DNA for the CDR3: TGTGCTAGTGGTTCGACAGGGGGCTTTTTTACCTACGAGCAGTACTTC. Protein product: CASGSTGGFFTYEQYF.

This chain connects TRBV1 to TRBJ1-5; the DNA was not used to check the table's D call, TRBD1. TRBV1 corresponds to a pseudogene. The CDR3 extends over 13 amino acids. CDR3 amino acids: CTPPDRLDQPQHF. The CDR3 nucleotides are TGCACCCCCCCAGACAGACTGGATCAGCCCCAGCATTTT.

This clone was counted once. V and J are TRBV20-1 and TRBJ2-1; maybe TRBD2 (6 bases). The CDR3 covers 10 residues. The germline CDR1 and CDR2 sequences are DFQATT and SNEGSKA (reference sequence). With 5 bases removed from V and 12 bases from J, the gap between germline ends came to 11 bases. The CDR3 is CSACRDWQFF. The CDR3 DNA reads TGCAGTGCTTGCCGGGACTGGCAGTTCTTC.

The chain is built from TRBV6-6 and TRBJ2-5; D is perhaps TRBD2 (6 bases). The V and J ends lost 2 bases and 3 bases respectively, with 13 bases between them. The CDR3 has 15 amino acids. Germline CDR1 is MNHNY and CDR2 is SVGAGI (reference sequence). The CDR3 DNA is TGTGCCAGCAGTTACCCTCGGGGGACCGAAGAGACCCAGTACTTC. It codes for CASSYPRGTEETQYF.

The chain carries TRBV7-2 and TRBJ2-1; 7 bases align to TRBD2. The trim removed 4 bases at V and 3 bases at J, leaving 6 bases unmatched. The germline V gene encodes CDR1 SGHTA and CDR2 FQGNSA. This CDR3 has 15 residues. The DNA of the CDR3 is TGTGCCAGCAGCTCCTGGGGGGGAAACTACAATGAGCAGTTCTTC. Its translation: CASSSWGGNYNEQFF.

This clone appeared a few times. V gene TRBV19 combines with J gene TRBJ1-5; D possibly corresponds to TRBD1 (6 bases). Trimming shortened V by 7 bases and J by 0 bases, and 19 bases separated the two germline ends. CDR1 is LNHDA, CDR2 SQIVND, per germline (reference sequence). The CDR3 spans 17 residues. The CDR3 region is CASTARQVPNSNQPQHF. The CDR3 DNA sequence: TGTGCCAGTACCGCAAGACAGGTTCCTAATAGCAATCAGCCCCAGCATTTT.

V and J are TRBV6-5 and TRBJ1-3; D is perhaps TRBD1 (5 bases). The CDR3 sequence is 13 residues long. V lost 8 bases, J lost 1 base, and 9 bases lay in between. The V gene's germline CDR1 is MNHEY and CDR2 SVGAGI. Here the CDR3 reads CASRSGSGNTIYF. The CDR3 nucleotides read TGTGCCAGCCGATCAGGGTCTGGAAACACCATATATTTT.

CDR3 nucleotides: TGTGCCACCAGCGGCGACCCAGGTACGGTCTACGAGCAGTACTTC. Translating gives CATSGDPGTVYEQYF. V and J are TRBV15 and TRBJ2-5; no definite D call. Gene TRBJ2-7 matches the end of the DNA better, so the J call may be wrong. CDR1 and CDR2 from the germline V gene are LNHNV and YYDKDF (reference sequence). The CDR3 covers 15 residues.

The chain employs TRBV6-5 and TRBJ1-2; a weak D match, TRBD1 (5 bases). Looked up from germline, CDR1 is MNHEY and CDR2 is SVGAGI. V shed 4 bases and J shed 2 bases, with 17 bases lying between them. This CDR3 spans 16 amino acids. The CDR3, as DNA: TGTGCCAGCAGTTCCCTTCCGGGGGGACCGAACTATGGCTACACCTTC. Translation: CASSSLPGGPNYGYTF.

The chain employs TRBV10-3 and TRBJ2-1; 12 bases agree with TRBD2. The germline gives CDR1 ENHRY, CDR2 SYGVKD. The CDR3 is 16 amino acids. Trimming took 3 bases from V and 2 from J; bases not matched to a gene: 2. The CDR3 spells CAISDASGGAYNEQFF. DNA of the CDR3: TGTGCCATCAGTGACGCTAGCGGGGGGGCCTACAATGAGCAGTTCTTC.

The V gene is TRBV5-5, the J gene TRBJ2-5, with TRBD2 matching 8 bases. The CDR3 has 15 amino acids. Germline CDR1 is SGHKS and CDR2 is YYEKEE (reference sequence). Germline trimming cut 4 bases from V and 5 bases from J; bases unmatched to any gene: 10. Here the CDR3 DNA reads TGTGCCAGCAGCCTTCAACTAGCGGCAAAGGAGACCCAGTACTTC. Its protein product is CASSLQLAAKETQYF. The variable domain in full, with the rest retrieved from reference TRBV5-5 and TRBJ2-5, is DAGVTQSPTHLIKTRGQQVTLRCSPISGHKSVSWYQQVLGQGPQFIFQYYEKEERGRGNFPDRFSARQFPNYSSELNVNALLLGDSALYLCASSLQLAAKETQYFGPGTRLLVL.

CDR3 amino acids: CASSGDSPGNTIYF. The CDR3 coding sequence is TGTGCCAGCAGCGGGGACAGTCCTGGAAACACCATATATTTT. The chain has TRBV11-3 and TRBJ1-3; 7 bases align to TRBD1. CDR1 is SGHNT and CDR2 is YENEEA in the germline V gene. The J segment lost 2 bases and the V segment lost 5 bases, leaving 3 bases of the junction unmatched. The CDR3 spans 14 residues.

V gene TRBV30 combines with J gene TRBJ2-7, with D perhaps TRBD2 (5 bases). The germline V and J ends were trimmed by 3 bases and 2 bases, with 17 bases remaining between them. CDR3 length: 15 amino acids. CDR1 is GTSNPN, CDR2 SVGIG, per germline (reference sequence). CDR3: CAWRTRPGSTYEQYF. The CDR3 nucleotides read TGTGCCTGGAGAACGAGGCCGGGATCGACCTACGAGCAGTACTTC.

The rearrangement links TRBV6-1 to TRBJ1-1, with unresolved D. CDR3 size: 12 residues. Looked up from germline, CDR1 is MNHNS and CDR2 is SASEGT. Trimming left V 4 bases short and J 1 base short, with 4 bases between. CDR3 DNA: TGTGCCAGCAGTGTACAGAACACTGAAGCTTTCTTT. Residues: CASSVQNTEAFF.

The CDR3 bases are TGTGCCAGCTCATCCCTCGGGGCTGAAGCTTTCTTT. The encoded protein is CASSSLGAEAFF. The chain carries TRBV18 and TRBJ1-1; D gene unclear. Trimming left V 5 bases short and J 6 bases short, with 10 bases between. CDR3 length: 12 amino acids. CDR1 KGHSH and CDR2 LQKENI come from the germline V gene.

The rearrangement uses TRBV4-1 and TRBJ2-3; D is perhaps TRBD1 (6 bases). Germline CDR1 reads MGHRA; CDR2 reads YSYEKL. CDR3 size: 17 residues. V lost 5 bases to trimming and J lost 0 bases, with 18 bases between them. The CDR3 nucleotides are TGCGCCAGCAGCACAAAACCACGGGACACCAGCACAGATACGCAGTATTTT. Translated: CASSTKPRDTSTDTQYF.